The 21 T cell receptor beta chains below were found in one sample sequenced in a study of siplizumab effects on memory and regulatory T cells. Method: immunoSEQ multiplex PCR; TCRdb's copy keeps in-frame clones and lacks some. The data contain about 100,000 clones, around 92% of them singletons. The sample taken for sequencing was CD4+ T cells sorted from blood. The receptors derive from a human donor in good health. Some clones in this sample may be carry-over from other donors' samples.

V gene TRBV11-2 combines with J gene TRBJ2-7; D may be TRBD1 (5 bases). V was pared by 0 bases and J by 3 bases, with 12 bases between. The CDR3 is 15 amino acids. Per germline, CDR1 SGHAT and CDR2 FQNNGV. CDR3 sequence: CASSLDLSGNYEQYF. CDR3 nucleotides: TGTGCCAGCAGCTTAGATCTGTCAGGGAACTACGAGCAGTACTTC.

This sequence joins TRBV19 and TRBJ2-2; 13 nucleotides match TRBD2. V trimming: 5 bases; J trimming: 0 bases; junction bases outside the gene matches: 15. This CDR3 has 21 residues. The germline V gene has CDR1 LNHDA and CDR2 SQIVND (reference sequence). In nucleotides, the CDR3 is TGTGCCAGTAGTGCCTCCGGGACTAGCGGGACTAGGATACCGAACACCGGGGAGCTGTTTTTT. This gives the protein CASSASGTSGTRIPNTGELFF.

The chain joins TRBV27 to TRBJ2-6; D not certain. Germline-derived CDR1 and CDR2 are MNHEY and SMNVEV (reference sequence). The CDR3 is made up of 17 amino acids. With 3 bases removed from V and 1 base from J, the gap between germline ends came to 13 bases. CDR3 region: CASSLIMRRSGANVLTF. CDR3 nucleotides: TGTGCCAGCAGTTTGATTATGAGACGGTCTGGGGCCAACGTCCTGACTTTC.

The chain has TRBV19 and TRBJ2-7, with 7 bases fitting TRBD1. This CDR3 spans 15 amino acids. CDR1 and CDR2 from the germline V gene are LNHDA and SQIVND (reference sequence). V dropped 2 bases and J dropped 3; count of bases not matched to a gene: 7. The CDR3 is CASSIRGPVIYEQYF. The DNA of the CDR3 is TGTGCCAGTAGTATAAGGGGGCCAGTGATCTACGAGCAGTACTTC.

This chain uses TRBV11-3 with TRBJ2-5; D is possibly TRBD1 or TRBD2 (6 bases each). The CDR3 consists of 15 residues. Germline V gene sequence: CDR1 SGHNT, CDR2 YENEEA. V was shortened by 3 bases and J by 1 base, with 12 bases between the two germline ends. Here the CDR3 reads CASSLGGQIQETQYF. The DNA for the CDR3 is TGTGCCAGCAGCTTGGGGGGACAAATCCAAGAGACCCAGTACTTC.

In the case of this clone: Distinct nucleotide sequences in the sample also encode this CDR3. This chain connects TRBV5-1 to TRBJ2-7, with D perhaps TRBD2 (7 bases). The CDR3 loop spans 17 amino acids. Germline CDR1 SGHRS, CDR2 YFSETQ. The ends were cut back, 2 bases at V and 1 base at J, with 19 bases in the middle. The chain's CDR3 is CASSLGRGGAGSYEQYF. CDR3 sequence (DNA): TGCGCCAGCAGCTTAGGTCGAGGGGGAGCGGGGTCCTACGAGCAGTACTTC.

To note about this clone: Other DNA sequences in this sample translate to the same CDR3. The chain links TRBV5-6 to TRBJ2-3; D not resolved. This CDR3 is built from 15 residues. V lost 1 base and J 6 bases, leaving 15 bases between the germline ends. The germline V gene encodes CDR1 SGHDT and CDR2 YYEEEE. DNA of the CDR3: TGTGCCAGCAGCTTGAGACTCCCTGAAGCCGATACGCAGTATTTT. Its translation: CASSLRLPEADTQYF.

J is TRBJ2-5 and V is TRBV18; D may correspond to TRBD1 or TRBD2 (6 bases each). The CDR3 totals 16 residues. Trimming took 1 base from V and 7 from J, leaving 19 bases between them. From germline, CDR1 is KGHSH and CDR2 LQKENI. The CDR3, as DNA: TGTGCCAGCTCACCACAGGGGGGACCCTCAGAGGGGACCCAGTACTTC. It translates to CASSPQGGPSEGTQYF.

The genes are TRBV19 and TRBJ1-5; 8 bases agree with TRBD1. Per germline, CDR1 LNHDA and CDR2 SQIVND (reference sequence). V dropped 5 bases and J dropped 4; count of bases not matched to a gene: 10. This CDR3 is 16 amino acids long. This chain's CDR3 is CASSGAGGLLNQPQHF. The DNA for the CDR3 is TGTGCCAGTAGTGGGGCAGGGGGCCTTCTAAATCAGCCCCAGCATTTT. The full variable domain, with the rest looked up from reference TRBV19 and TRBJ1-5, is DGGITQSPKYLFRKEGQNVTLSCEQNLNHDAMYWYRQDPGQGLRLIYYSQIVNDFQKGDIAEGYSVSREKKESFPLTVTSAQKNPTAFYLCASSGAGGLLNQPQHFGDGTRLSIL.

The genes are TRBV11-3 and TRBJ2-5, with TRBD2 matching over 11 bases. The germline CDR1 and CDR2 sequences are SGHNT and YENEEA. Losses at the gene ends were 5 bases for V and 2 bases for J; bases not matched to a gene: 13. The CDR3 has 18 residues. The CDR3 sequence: CASSRNQPGLAEQETQYF. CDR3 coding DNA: TGTGCCAGCAGCCGAAACCAACCGGGACTAGCGGAACAAGAGACCCAGTACTTC.

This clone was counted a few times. The CDR3 here is CASSEALSTDTQYF. The CDR3 DNA reads as TGTGCCAGCAGTGAAGCACTAAGCACAGATACGCAGTATTTT. The V and J genes are TRBV2 and TRBJ2-3; no clear D. V lost 0 bases and J 0 bases, leaving 4 bases between the germline ends. Germline V lookup: CDR1 SNHLY, CDR2 FYNNEI. The CDR3 runs to 14 residues. Supplemented by reference TRBV2 and TRBJ2-3, the full variable domain reads EPEVTQTPSHQVTQMGQEVILRCVPISNHLYFYWYRQILGQKVEFLVSFYNNEISEKSEIFDDQFSVERPDGSNFTLKIRSTKLEDSAMYFCASSEALSTDTQYFGPGTRLTVL.

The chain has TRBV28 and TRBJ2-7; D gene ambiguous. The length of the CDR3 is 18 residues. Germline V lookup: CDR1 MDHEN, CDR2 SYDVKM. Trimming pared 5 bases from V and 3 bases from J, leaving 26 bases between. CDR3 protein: CASSASGGGTSYGYEQYF. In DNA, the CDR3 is TGTGCCAGCAGTGCCTCCGGCGGCGGTACGTCCTATGGCTACGAGCAGTACTTC. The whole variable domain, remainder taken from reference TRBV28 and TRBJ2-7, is DVKVTQSSRYLVKRTGEKVFLECVQDMDHENMFWYRQDPGLGLRLIYFSYDVKMKEKGDIPEGYSVSREKKERFSLILESASTNQTSMYLCASSASGGGTSYGYEQYFGPGTRLTVT.

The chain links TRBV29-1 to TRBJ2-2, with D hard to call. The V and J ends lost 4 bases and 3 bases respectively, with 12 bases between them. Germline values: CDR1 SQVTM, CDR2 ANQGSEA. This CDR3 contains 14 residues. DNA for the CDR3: TGCAGCGTTGCCCGGAGCCGAGACACCGGGGAGCTGTTTTTT. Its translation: CSVARSRDTGELFF.

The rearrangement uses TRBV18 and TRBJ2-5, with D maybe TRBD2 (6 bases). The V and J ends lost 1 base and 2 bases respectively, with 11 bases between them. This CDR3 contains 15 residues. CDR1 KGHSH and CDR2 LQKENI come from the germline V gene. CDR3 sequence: CASSPLAADQETQYF. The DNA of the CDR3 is TGTGCCAGCTCACCACTAGCGGCAGATCAAGAGACCCAGTACTTC.

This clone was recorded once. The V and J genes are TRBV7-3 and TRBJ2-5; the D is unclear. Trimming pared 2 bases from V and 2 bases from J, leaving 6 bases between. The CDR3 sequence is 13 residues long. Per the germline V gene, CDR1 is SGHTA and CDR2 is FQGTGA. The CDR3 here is CASSLDQQETQYF. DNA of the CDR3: TGTGCCAGCAGCTTAGACCAACAAGAGACCCAGTACTTC.

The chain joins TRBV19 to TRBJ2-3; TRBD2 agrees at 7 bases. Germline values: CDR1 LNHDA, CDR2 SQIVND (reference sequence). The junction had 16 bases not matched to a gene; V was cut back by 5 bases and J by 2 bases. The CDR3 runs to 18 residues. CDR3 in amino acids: CASSPRDYPIFATDTQYF. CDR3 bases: TGTGCCAGTAGTCCCAGGGACTACCCTATATTCGCCACAGATACGCAGTATTTT.

In DNA, the CDR3 is TGCGCCAGCAGCTTGGGGGACAGGTCTTACGAGCAGTACTTC. As protein: CASSLGDRSYEQYF. The gene calls are TRBV5-1 and TRBJ2-7; 8 bases align to TRBD1. The trim removed 0 bases at V and 4 bases at J, leaving 3 bases unmatched. Germline CDR1 reads SGHRS; CDR2 reads YFSETQ. The CDR3 has 14 amino acids.

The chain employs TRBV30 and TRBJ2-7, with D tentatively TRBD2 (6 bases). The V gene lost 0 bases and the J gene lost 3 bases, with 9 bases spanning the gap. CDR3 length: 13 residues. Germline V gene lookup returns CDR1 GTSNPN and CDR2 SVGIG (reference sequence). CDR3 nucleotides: TGTGCCTGGAGTGTTGGAGGGCTCTACGAGCAGTACTTC. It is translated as CAWSVGGLYEQYF.

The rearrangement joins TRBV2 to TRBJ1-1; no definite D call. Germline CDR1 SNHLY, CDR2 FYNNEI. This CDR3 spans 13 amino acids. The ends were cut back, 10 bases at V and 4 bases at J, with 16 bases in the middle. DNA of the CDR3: TGTGCCACTTCGCGATTCGGGATCACTGAAGCTTTCTTT. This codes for CATSRFGITEAFF.

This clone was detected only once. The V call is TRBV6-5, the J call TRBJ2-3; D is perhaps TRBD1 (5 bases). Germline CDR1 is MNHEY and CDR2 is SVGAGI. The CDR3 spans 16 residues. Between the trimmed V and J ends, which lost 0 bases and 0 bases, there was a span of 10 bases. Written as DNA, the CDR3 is TGTGCCAGCAGTTACTCGTTTGGGGCTAGCACAGATACGCAGTATTTT. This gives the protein CASSYSFGASTDTQYF.

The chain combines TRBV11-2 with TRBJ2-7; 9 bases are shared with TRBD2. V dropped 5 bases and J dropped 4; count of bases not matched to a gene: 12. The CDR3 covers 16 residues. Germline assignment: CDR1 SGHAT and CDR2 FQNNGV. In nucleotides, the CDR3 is TGTGCCAGCAGCCTGGGCACGGTGCGGGAGGGTTACGAGCAGTACTTC. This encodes CASSLGTVREGYEQYF.